This T cell receptor beta chain emerged from a study of blood T cell repertoires in COVID-19. Study at large: Cohort 3 donors counted as recovered after two negative PCRs, clearance, or resolved symptoms.

Unmatched junction bases numbered 8, after V lost 1 base and J lost 7 bases. CDR3 length: 15 residues. The germline CDR1 and CDR2 sequences are LGHDT and YNNKEL (reference sequence). Original handling: Estimation of nucleated cell counts relied on the amplification of reference gene primers. The repertoire was sequenced with immunoSEQ multiplex PCR; TCRdb's copy has only in-frame clones and lacks some. V and J calls and clone size are those listed in that table; D and trimming were worked out from the DNA. The data show approximately 190,000 clones, roughly 86% seen once. Everyone who took part was about 18 to 90 years old, and they came from roughly 25 US areas. The study assigned cohorts using participant-reported clinical history. In its sample, this clone was seen once.

Sample: PBMCs or T cells enriched from blood (not recorded which). The TCR was taken from a woman between 40 and 50 years old in a cohort exposed to, infected with or recovered from COVID-19 (not recorded which). J is TRBJ1-2 and V is TRBV3-1 (or the pseudogene TRBV3-2), with 8 bases lining up with TRBD1. The chain's CDR3 is CASSQVVTGAGGYTF. The CDR3 DNA sequence: TGTGCCAGCAGCCAAGTTGTGACAGGGGCTGGTGGCTACACCTTC.